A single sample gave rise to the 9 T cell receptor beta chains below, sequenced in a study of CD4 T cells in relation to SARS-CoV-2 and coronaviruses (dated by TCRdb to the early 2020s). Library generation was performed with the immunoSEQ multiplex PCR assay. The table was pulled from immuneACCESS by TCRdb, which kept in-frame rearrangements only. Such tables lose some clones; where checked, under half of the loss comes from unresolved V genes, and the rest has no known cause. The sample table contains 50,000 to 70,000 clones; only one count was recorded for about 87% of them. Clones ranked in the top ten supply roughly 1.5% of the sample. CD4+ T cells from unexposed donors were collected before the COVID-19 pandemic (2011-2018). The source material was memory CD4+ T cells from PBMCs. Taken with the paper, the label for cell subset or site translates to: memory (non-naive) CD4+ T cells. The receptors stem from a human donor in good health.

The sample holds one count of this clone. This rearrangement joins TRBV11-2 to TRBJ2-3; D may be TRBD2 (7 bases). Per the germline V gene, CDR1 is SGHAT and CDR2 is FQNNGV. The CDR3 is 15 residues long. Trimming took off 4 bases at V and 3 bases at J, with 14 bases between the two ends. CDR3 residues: CASSSGRGRTDTQYF. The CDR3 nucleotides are TGTGCCAGCAGCTCAGGGCGGGGGCGGACAGATACGCAGTATTTT.

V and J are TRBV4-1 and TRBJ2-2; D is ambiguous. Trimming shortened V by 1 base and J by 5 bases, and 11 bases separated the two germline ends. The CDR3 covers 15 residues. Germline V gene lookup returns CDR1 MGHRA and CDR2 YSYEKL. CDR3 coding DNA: TGCGCCAGCAGCCAAGTGATCGTCAGGACCGGGGAGCTGTTTTTT. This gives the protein CASSQVIVRTGELFF.

CDR3 amino acids: CASSLSQQTAGELFF. DNA of the CDR3: TGTGCCAGCAGCTTGTCTCAGCAGACCGCTGGGGAGCTGTTTTTT. The chain links TRBV5-5 to TRBJ2-2, with D unclear. Germline lookup yields CDR1 SGHKS and CDR2 YYEKEE (reference sequence). This CDR3 region has 15 residues. V lost 1 base, J lost 8 bases, and 15 bases lay in between.

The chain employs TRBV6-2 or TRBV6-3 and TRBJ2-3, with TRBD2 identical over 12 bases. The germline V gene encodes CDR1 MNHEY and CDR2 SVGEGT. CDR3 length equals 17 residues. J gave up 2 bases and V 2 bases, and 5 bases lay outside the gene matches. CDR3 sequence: CASSYPLAGGYTDTQYF. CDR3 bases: TGTGCCAGCAGTTACCCTCTAGCGGGGGGGTACACAGATACGCAGTATTTT.

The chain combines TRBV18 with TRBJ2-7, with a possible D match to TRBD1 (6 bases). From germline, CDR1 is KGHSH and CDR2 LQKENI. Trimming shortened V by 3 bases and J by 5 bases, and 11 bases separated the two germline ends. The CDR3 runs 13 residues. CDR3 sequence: CASSPNTGNEQYF. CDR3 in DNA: TGTGCCAGCTCACCCAACACAGGGAACGAGCAGTACTTC.

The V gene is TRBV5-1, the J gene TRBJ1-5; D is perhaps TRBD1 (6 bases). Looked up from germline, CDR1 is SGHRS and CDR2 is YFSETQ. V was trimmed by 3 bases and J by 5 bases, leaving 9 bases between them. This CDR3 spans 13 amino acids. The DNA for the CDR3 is TGCGCCAGCAGCTCGGGACACGATCAGCCCCAGCATTTT. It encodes CASSSGHDQPQHF.

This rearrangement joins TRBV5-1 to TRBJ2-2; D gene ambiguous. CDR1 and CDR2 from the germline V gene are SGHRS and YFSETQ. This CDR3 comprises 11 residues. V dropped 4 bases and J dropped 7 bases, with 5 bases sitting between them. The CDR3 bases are TGCGCCAGCAGCAGAAACGGGGAGCTGTTTTTT. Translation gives CASSRNGELFF. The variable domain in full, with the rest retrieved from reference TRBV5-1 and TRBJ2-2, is KAGVTQTPRYLIKTRGQQVTLSCSPISGHRSVSWYQQTPGQGLQFLFEYFSETQRNKGNFPGRFSGRQFSNSRSEMNVSTLELGDSALYLCASSRNGELFFGEGSRLTVL.

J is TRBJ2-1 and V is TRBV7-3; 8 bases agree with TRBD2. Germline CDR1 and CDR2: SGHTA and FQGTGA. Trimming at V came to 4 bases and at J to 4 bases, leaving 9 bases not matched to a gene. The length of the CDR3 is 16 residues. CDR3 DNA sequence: TGTGCCAGCAGCTCCCGGGGGGGGTCGGATTACAATGAGCAGTTCTTC. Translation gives CASSSRGGSDYNEQFF. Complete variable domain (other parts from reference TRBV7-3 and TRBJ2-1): GAGVSQTPSNKVTEKGKYVELRCDPISGHTALYWYRQSLGQGPEFLIYFQGTGAADDSGLPNDRFFAVRPEGSVSTLKIQRTERGDSAVYLCASSSRGGSDYNEQFFGPGTRLTVL.

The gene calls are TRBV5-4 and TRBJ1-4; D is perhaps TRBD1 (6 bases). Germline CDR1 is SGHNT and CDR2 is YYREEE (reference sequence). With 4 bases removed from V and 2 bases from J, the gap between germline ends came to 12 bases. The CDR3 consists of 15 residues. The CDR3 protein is CASSQGLQTNEKLFF. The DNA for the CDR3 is TGTGCCAGCAGCCAGGGGTTACAGACTAATGAAAAACTGTTTTTT.